Following are 28 T cell receptor beta chains from one sample sequenced in a study. MiXCR was run by TCRdb on the RT-PCR reads, yielding one entry per CDR3 protein. The sample has about 680,000 distinct CDR3 sequences, 13% to 15% seen once. The sequenced sample consisted of memory CD4+ T cells from blood. Receptors were obtained from a female donor in good health, serving as a healthy control.

In its sample, this clonotype was seen many times. J is TRBJ2-7 and V is TRBV20-1, with TRBD1 matching over 10 bases. Per the germline V gene, CDR1 is DFQATT and CDR2 is SNEGSKA (reference sequence). The CDR3 spans 15 residues. With V trimmed by 3 bases and J by 3 bases, 8 bases remained unmatched. Written as DNA, the CDR3 is TGCAGTGCTAGGCGCGGCGGGACAGGGGACTACGAGCAGTACTTC. It codes for CSARRGGTGDYEQYF.

This clonotype was seen only a few times. The CDR3, as DNA: TGCAGTGCTAGAGAACAGGGTCTAGGGGAGCAGTACTTC. Encoded protein: CSAREQGLGEQYF. V is TRBV20-1 and J is TRBJ2-7, with D tentatively TRBD1 (6 bases). The V end was cut by 0 bases, the J end by 7 bases, with 13 bases between. Per the germline V gene, CDR1 is DFQATT and CDR2 is SNEGSKA (reference sequence). There are 13 residues in the CDR3.

This clonotype has a handful of counts. This rearrangement joins TRBV7-9 to TRBJ2-5, with a possible D match to TRBD2 (6 bases). The CDR3 has 15 amino acids. The germline gives CDR1 SEHNR, CDR2 FQNEAQ (reference sequence). Trimming took 6 bases from V and 1 from J, leaving 15 bases between them. CDR3 amino acids: CASSFGWGGQETQYF. The CDR3, as DNA: TGTGCCAGCAGTTTCGGGTGGGGAGGCCAAGAGACCCAGTACTTC.

This clonotype was detected many times. The chain carries TRBV20-1 and TRBJ2-3; D may correspond to TRBD1 or TRBD2 (6 bases each). CDR1 and CDR2 (germline): DFQATT, SNEGSKA (reference sequence). Deletions cut 0 bases from V and 1 base from J, with 14 bases between. CDR3 length: 16 amino acids. CDR3 in amino acids: CSARDLPGAGTDTQYF. In DNA, the CDR3 is TGCAGTGCTAGAGATTTGCCGGGGGCCGGCACAGATACGCAGTATTTT.

The chain carries TRBV4-1 and TRBJ2-1; D call uncertain. The germline V gene encodes CDR1 MGHRA and CDR2 YSYEKL. Trimming removed 3 bases at V and 9 bases at J, with 9 bases between. The CDR3 is 12 residues long. CDR3: CASSHRLGEQFF. DNA for the CDR3: TGCGCCAGCAGCCACAGACTTGGTGAGCAGTTCTTC.

The V gene is TRBV7-9, the J gene TRBJ2-6; 7 nucleotides align to TRBD2. In germline, CDR1 is SEHNR, CDR2 FQNEAQ (reference sequence). The CDR3 runs to 17 residues. V lost 1 base to trimming and J lost 1 base; unmatched junction nucleotides: 4. CDR3 residues: CASSLGSGLSGANVLTF. For the CDR3, the DNA is TGTGCCAGCAGCTTAGGGTCGGGACTATCTGGGGCCAACGTCCTGACTTTC.

The rearrangement uses TRBV4-1 and TRBJ2-2; 14 bases line up with TRBD2. The germline V gene has CDR1 MGHRA and CDR2 YSYEKL. This CDR3 contains 17 residues. The trim removed 3 bases at V and 6 bases at J, leaving 6 bases unmatched. The CDR3 DNA reads as TGCGCCAGCAGCCAGGGACTAGCGGGAGTACTCGCCGGGGAGCTGTTTTTT. This sequence encodes CASSQGLAGVLAGELFF.

This clonotype occurred a few times. This sequence joins TRBV9 and TRBJ1-2; D might be TRBD1 (6 bases). Germline loops: CDR1 SGDLS, CDR2 YYNGEE. CDR3 size: 16 residues. Trimming stripped 0 bases from V and 2 bases from J, with 14 bases between. The CDR3 DNA reads as TGTGCCAGCAGCGTAGAGGGCAGGGGCCTCAACTATGGCTACACCTTC. It codes for CASSVEGRGLNYGYTF.

The rearrangement joins TRBV7-2 to TRBJ2-5; D is perhaps TRBD1 or TRBD2 (5 bases each). The germline V and J ends were trimmed by 7 bases and 5 bases, with 29 bases remaining between them. Germline V CDR1 and CDR2: SGHTA, FQGNSA. CDR3 length: 18 amino acids. The CDR3 DNA is TGTGCCAGCACCCTGGGGGTATCCGCCGGCGGCACGCGGGAGACCCAGTACTTC. This translates into CASTLGVSAGGTRETQYF.

This clonotype was counted a few times. The gene calls are TRBV12-3 or TRBV12-4 and TRBJ2-7; D is unclear. CDR3 size: 13 residues. The ends were cut back, 3 bases at V and 1 base at J, with 7 bases in the middle. CDR3 coding DNA: TGTGCCAGCAGTTTTACTCGTTCCTACGAGCAGTACTTC. Its translation is CASSFTRSYEQYF.

CDR3 nucleotides: TGTGCCAGCAGTTTTGTGCCCTGGAAGGACGGGGAGCTGTTTTTT. Amino acids: CASSFVPWKDGELFF. V usage is TRBV12-3 or TRBV12-4 and J usage is TRBJ2-2; the D is unclear. The CDR3 has 15 amino acids. Trimming removed 3 bases at V and 7 bases at J, with 15 bases between.

This clonotype was seen repeatedly, ten times or more. The CDR3 nucleotides are TGTGCCACCAGTGACCGCGGGTCATACACCGGGGAGCTGTTTTTT. Encoded protein: CATSDRGSYTGELFF. The chain recombines TRBV24-1 with TRBJ2-2; TRBD2 might be the D (5 bases). Trimming took 4 bases from V and 3 from J, leaving 11 bases between them. This CDR3 is 15 amino acids long. Looked up from germline, CDR1 is KGHDR and CDR2 is SFDVKD.

This clonotype was counted a few times. V gene TRBV6-2 or TRBV6-3 combines with J gene TRBJ2-7, with D maybe TRBD2 (5 bases). There are 13 residues in the CDR3. Trimming cost V 1 base and J 6 bases, with 10 bases left between them. The germline V gene encodes CDR1 MNHEY and CDR2 SVGEGT. CDR3 coding DNA: TGTGCCAGCAGTTACTTTGAGGGAGCCGAGCAGTACTTC. This gives the protein CASSYFEGAEQYF.

About this clonotype itself: This may stem from a read error, because a much larger clone lies one nucleotide away. This chain uses TRBV20-1 with TRBJ2-1; D remains ambiguous. Germline CDR1 is DFQATT and CDR2 is SNEGSKA (reference sequence). Trimming removed 3 bases from V and 4 bases from J, with 13 bases in between. This CDR3 contains 14 residues. In nucleotides, the CDR3 is TGCAGTGCTAGGGAACAAATCAATTACAATGAGCAGTTCTTC. This gives the protein CSAREQINYNEQFF.

The V gene is TRBV24-1, the J gene TRBJ2-1; 10 positions agree with TRBD1. J gave up 0 bases and V 4 bases, and 8 bases lay outside the gene matches. CDR1 KGHDR and CDR2 SFDVKD come from the germline V gene. There are 18 residues in the CDR3. The CDR3 protein is CATSDSDRGPSSYNEQFF. CDR3 nucleotides: TGTGCCACCAGTGACTCAGACAGGGGGCCGAGCTCCTACAATGAGCAGTTCTTC.

In its sample, this clonotype was seen many times. CDR3 region: CASSPRRSYQETQYF. CDR3 DNA sequence: TGTGCCAGCAGCCCTCGGCGGTCGTACCAAGAGACCCAGTACTTC. The gene calls are TRBV7-2 and TRBJ2-5; no clear D gene. V dropped 5 bases and J dropped 0 bases, with 13 bases sitting between them. Germline CDR1 and CDR2: SGHTA and FQGNSA. This CDR3 region has 15 residues.

This clonotype was observed a few times. The rearrangement links TRBV6-5 to TRBJ1-1, with no clear D. Trimming took 2 bases from V and 4 from J, leaving 14 bases between them. The CDR3 covers 15 residues. Germline V lookup: CDR1 MNHEY, CDR2 SVGAGI. Here the CDR3 reads CASSYRAVLITEAFF. CDR3 nucleotides: TGTGCCAGCAGTTACCGGGCGGTTCTGATCACTGAAGCTTTCTTT.

This clonotype was counted only a few times. V and J are TRBV4-3 and TRBJ2-5, with D possibly TRBD1 on 7 matching bases. The germline gives CDR1 LGHNA, CDR2 YSLEER. The V end was cut by 2 bases, the J end by 5 bases, with 18 bases between. CDR3 length: 16 residues. The CDR3 bases are TGCGCCAGCAGCCAATCCCGGGGGATAGGGGGCGAGACCCAGTACTTC. Amino acid sequence: CASSQSRGIGGETQYF.

This clonotype was seen only a few times. The V call is TRBV5-1, the J call TRBJ1-1; D is ambiguous. Germline CDR1 is SGHRS and CDR2 is YFSETQ. The length of the CDR3 is 14 residues. V was pared by 4 bases and J by 1 base, with 11 bases between. In DNA form, the CDR3 reads TGCGCCAGCAGCGACCGAGTGGCGAACACTGAAGCTTTCTTT. It codes for CASSDRVANTEAFF.

This clonotype has only a few counts. This sequence joins TRBV6-5 and TRBJ1-1, with D unclear. This CDR3 region has 13 residues. CDR1 MNHEY and CDR2 SVGAGI come from the germline V gene. V lost 6 bases and J lost 5, with 13 bases in between. Here the CDR3 reads CASSRTSGTEAFF. For the CDR3, the DNA is TGTGCCAGCAGCCGCACCTCGGGAACTGAAGCTTTCTTT.

This clonotype was observed a few times. The DNA for the CDR3 is TGTGCCAGCAGTACCCAGACTAGCAAAAACATTCAGTACTTC. Its protein is CASSTQTSKNIQYF. The V and J genes are TRBV6-5 and TRBJ2-4, with D perhaps matching TRBD2 (6 bases). With 5 bases removed from V and 3 bases from J, the gap between germline ends came to 11 bases. CDR1 and CDR2 (germline): MNHEY, SVGAGI. The CDR3 totals 14 residues.

The chain combines TRBV27 with TRBJ1-2; D not resolved. Per the germline V gene, CDR1 is MNHEY and CDR2 is SMNVEV (reference sequence). Trimming took 5 bases from V and 4 from J, leaving 11 bases between them. The CDR3 is made up of 13 amino acids. The CDR3 loop is CASSPDKVYGYTF. CDR3 DNA sequence: TGTGCCAGCAGTCCTGACAAGGTCTATGGCTACACCTTC.

The V call is TRBV6-1, the J call TRBJ1-1; D unclear. Germline values: CDR1 MNHNS, CDR2 SASEGT. Trimming left V 4 bases short and J 1 base short, with 7 bases between. This CDR3 is built from 13 residues. The CDR3 DNA reads TGTGCCAGCAGTGGAGTTAAGAACACTGAAGCTTTCTTT. Encoded protein: CASSGVKNTEAFF.

The V call is TRBV12-3 or TRBV12-4, the J call TRBJ1-5; possible D gene TRBD1, 5 bases. V lost 4 bases, J lost 14 bases, and 21 bases lay in between. The CDR3 consists of 14 residues. The CDR3 DNA follows: TGTGCCAGCAGTTCCCCCGGGCGATTGGGGGGTGAGCATTTT. Encoded protein: CASSSPGRLGGEHF.

This clonotype was counted a few times. The V and J genes are TRBV6-5 and TRBJ1-2; 7 nucleotides align to TRBD1. There are 15 residues in the CDR3. V shed 3 bases and J 2 bases; nucleotides not matched to a gene: 6. Germline V CDR1 and CDR2: MNHEY, SVGAGI. CDR3 nucleotide sequence: TGTGCCAGCAGTTATAGGGGGCGCGAGAACTATGGCTACACCTTC. This translates into CASSYRGRENYGYTF.

The chain combines TRBV5-1 with TRBJ2-2; TRBD2 is a possible D gene (5 bases). Germline-derived CDR1 and CDR2 are SGHRS and YFSETQ. V lost 4 bases and J 7 bases, leaving 14 bases between the germline ends. CDR3 length: 14 residues. The CDR3 protein is CASSLGVAGGELFF. DNA for the CDR3: TGCGCCAGCAGCCTCGGGGTAGCTGGCGGGGAGCTGTTTTTT. Drawing the rest from reference TRBV5-1 and TRBJ2-2, the complete variable domain is KAGVTQTPRYLIKTRGQQVTLSCSPISGHRSVSWYQQTPGQGLQFLFEYFSETQRNKGNFPGRFSGRQFSNSRSEMNVSTLELGDSALYLCASSLGVAGGELFFGEGSRLTVL.

V and J are TRBV28 and TRBJ2-1; 10 bases are a match to TRBD2. The CDR3 length is 17 residues. Per the germline V gene, CDR1 is MDHEN and CDR2 is SYDVKM. Trimming at V came to 2 bases and at J to 1 base, leaving 5 bases not matched to a gene. The CDR3 is CASSLPRAGGSYNEQFF. The CDR3 nucleotides read TGTGCCAGCAGTTTACCCAGAGCGGGAGGGTCCTACAATGAGCAGTTCTTC.

This clonotype was seen ten or more times. This chain links TRBV5-1 with TRBJ2-7, with 11 positions matching TRBD1. CDR1 and CDR2 (germline): SGHRS, YFSETQ. The CDR3 runs 14 residues. With V trimmed by 3 bases and J by 4 bases, 3 bases remained unmatched. CDR3 nucleotide sequence: TGCGCCAGCAGCTCGGGACAGGGGGAATACGAGCAGTACTTC. Protein product: CASSSGQGEYEQYF.